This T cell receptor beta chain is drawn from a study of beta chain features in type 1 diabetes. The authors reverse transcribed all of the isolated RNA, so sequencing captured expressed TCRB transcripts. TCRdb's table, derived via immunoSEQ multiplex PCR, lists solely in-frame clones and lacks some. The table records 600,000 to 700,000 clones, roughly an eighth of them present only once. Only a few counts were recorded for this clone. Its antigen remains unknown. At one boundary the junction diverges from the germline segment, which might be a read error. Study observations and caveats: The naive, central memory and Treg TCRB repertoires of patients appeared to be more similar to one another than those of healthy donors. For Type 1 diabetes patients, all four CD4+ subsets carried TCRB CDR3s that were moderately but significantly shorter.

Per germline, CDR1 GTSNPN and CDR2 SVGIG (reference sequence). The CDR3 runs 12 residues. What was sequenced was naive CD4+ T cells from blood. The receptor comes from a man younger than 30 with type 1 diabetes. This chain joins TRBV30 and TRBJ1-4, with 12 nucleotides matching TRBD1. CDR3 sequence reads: CASGTGGPPNFF. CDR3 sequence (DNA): TGTGCTTCAGGGACAGGGGGCCCTCCTAACTTCTTT.